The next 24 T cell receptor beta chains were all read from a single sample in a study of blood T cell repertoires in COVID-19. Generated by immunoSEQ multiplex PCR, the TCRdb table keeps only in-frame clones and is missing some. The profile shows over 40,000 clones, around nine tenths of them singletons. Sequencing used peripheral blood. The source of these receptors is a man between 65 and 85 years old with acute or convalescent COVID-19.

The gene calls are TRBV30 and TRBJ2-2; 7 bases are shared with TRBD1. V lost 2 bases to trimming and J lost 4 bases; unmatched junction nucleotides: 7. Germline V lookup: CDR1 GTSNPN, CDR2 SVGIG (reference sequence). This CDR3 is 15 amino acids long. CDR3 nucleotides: TGTGCCTGGAGTCGCCCGGGACAGCGCACCGGGGAGCTGTTTTTT. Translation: CAWSRPGQRTGELFF.

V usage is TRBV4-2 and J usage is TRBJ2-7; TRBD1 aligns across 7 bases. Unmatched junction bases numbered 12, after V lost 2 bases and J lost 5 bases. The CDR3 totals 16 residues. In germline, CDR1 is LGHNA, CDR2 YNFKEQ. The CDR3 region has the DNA TGTGCCAGCAGCCAACACGTTCAGGGGGTTATGGACGAGCAGTACTTC. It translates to CASSQHVQGVMDEQYF.

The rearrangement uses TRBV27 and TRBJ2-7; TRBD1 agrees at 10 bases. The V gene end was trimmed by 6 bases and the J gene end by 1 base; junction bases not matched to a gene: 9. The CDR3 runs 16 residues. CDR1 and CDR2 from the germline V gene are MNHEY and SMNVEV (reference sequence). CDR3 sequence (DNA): TGTGCCAGCAGGCCCCCCGGACAGGGGGTTTCCTACGAGCAGTACTTC. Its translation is CASRPPGQGVSYEQYF.

DNA of the CDR3: TGTGCCAGCAGCTTAATAGCGGGGGGGCACGGCAATGAGCAGTTCTTC. Its translation: CASSLIAGGHGNEQFF. The J gene is TRBJ2-1, the V gene TRBV3-1 (or the pseudogene TRBV3-2); 11 nucleotides agree with TRBD2. This CDR3 comprises 16 residues. Losses at the gene ends were 5 bases for V and 6 bases for J; bases not matched to a gene: 9. Per the germline V gene, CDR1 is LGHDT and CDR2 is YNNKEL (reference sequence).

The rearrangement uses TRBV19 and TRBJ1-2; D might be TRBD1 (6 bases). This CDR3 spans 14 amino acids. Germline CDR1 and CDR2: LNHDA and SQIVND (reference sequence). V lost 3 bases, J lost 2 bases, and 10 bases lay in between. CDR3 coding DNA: TGTGCCAGTAGTATCTTACAGGGAAACTATGGCTACACCTTC. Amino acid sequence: CASSILQGNYGYTF.

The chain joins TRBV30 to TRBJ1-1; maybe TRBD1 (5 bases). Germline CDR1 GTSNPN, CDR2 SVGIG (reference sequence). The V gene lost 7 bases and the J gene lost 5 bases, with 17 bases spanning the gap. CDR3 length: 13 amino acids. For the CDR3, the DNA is TGTGCCTCCGCGGTACAGGTGTTGACTGAAGCTTTCTTT. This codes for CASAVQVLTEAFF.

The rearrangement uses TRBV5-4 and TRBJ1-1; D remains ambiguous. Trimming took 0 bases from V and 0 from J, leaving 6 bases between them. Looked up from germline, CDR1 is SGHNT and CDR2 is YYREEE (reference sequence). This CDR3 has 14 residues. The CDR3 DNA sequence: TGTGCCAGCAGCTTGGAACAGATGAACACTGAAGCTTTCTTT. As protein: CASSLEQMNTEAFF.

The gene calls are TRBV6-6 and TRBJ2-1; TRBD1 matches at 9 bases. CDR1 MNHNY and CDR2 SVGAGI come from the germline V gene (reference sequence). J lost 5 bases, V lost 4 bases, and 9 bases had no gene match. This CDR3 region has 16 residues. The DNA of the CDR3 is TGTGCCAGCAGTTCCTGGACAGGGGCCCAAGACAATGAGCAGTTCTTC. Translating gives CASSSWTGAQDNEQFF.

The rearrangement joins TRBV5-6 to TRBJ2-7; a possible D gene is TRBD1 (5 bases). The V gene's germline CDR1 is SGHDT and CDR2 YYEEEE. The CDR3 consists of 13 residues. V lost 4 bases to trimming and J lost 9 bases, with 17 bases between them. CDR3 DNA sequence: TGTGCCAGCAGCACGGTTCAGGGCAGACCGCAGTACTTC. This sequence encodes CASSTVQGRPQYF.

CDR3 protein: CASSGGTGWTEAFF. The CDR3 region has the DNA TGTGCCAGCAGCGGAGGGACAGGGTGGACTGAAGCTTTCTTT. The chain employs TRBV7-2 and TRBJ1-1, with 9 bases lining up with TRBD1. The germline V gene has CDR1 SGHTA and CDR2 FQGNSA. The CDR3 consists of 14 residues. V dropped 5 bases and J dropped 5; count of bases not matched to a gene: 6.

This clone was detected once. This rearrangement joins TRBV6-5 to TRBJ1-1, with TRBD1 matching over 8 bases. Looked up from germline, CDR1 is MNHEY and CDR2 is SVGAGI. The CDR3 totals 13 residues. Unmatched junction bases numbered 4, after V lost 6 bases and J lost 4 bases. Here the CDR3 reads CASRVTGGTEAFF. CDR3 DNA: TGTGCCAGCAGAGTAACAGGGGGCACTGAAGCTTTCTTT.

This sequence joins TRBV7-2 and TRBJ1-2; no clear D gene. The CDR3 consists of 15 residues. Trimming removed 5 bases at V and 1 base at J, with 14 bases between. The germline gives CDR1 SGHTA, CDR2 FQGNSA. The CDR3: CASSPTGSINYGYTF. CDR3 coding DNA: TGTGCCAGCAGCCCAACGGGGAGTATTAACTATGGCTACACCTTC.

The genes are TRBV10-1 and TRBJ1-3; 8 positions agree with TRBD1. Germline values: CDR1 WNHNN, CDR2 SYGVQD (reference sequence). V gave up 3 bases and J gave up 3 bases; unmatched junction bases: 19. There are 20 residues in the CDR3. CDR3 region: CASSEGQGGRRGGDGNTIYF. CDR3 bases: TGCGCCAGCAGTGAAGGACAGGGAGGCCGCCGTGGGGGAGATGGAAACACCATATATTTT.

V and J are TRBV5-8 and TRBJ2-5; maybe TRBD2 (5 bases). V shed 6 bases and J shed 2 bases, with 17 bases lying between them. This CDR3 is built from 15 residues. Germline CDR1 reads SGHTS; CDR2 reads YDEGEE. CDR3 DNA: TGTGCCAGCACCTTAAGCATTCGGGGACAAGAGACCCAGTACTTC. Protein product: CASTLSIRGQETQYF.

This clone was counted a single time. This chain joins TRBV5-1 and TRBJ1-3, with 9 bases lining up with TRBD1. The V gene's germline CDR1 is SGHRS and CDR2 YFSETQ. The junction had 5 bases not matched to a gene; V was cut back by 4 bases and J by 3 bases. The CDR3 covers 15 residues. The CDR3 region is CASSRDREFGNTIYF. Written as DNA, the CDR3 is TGCGCCAGCAGCCGGGACAGGGAATTTGGAAACACCATATATTTT.

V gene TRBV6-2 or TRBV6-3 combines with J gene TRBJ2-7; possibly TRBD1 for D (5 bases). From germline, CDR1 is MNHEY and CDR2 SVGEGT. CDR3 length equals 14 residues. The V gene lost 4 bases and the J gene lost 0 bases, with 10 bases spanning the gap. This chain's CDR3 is CASSLVGRSYEQYF. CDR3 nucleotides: TGTGCCAGCAGTTTAGTGGGGCGCTCCTACGAGCAGTACTTC.

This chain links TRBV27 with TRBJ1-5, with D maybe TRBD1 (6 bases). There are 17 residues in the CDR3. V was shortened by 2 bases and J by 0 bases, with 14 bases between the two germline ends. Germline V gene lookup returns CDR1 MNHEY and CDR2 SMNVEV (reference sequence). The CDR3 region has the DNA TGTGCCAGCAGTTTAGCCGGGACAAGTTATAGCAATCAGCCCCAGCATTTT. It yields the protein CASSLAGTSYSNQPQHF.

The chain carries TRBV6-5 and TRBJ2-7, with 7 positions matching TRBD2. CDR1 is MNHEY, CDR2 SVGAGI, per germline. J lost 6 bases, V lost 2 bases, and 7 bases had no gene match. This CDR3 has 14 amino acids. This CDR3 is CASSYARGGSEQYF. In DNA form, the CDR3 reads TGTGCCAGCAGTTACGCCCGGGGAGGGTCCGAGCAGTACTTC.

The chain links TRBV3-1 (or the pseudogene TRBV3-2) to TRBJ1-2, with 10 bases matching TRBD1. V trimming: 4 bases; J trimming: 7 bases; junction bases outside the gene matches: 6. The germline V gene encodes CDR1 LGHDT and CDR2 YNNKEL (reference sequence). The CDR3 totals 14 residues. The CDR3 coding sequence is TGTGCCAGCAGCCGGGGACAGGGGTCAGGTGGCTACACCTTC. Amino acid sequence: CASSRGQGSGGYTF.

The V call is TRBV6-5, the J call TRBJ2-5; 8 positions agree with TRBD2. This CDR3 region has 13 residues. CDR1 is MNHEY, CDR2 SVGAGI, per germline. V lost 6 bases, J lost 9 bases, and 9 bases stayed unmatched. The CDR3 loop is CASSPVAGGPQYF. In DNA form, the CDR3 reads TGTGCCAGCAGCCCGGTTGCGGGGGGCCCCCAGTACTTC.

The CDR3, as DNA: TGTGCCAGCAGTAAGGGGACAGGTGGCAATTCACCCCTCCACTTT. It yields the protein CASSKGTGGNSPLHF. The chain carries TRBV5-8 and TRBJ1-6, with TRBD1 matching 8 bases. V was clipped by 5 bases and J by 7 bases; unmatched bases: 8. The germline CDR1 and CDR2 sequences are SGHTS and YDEGEE. The CDR3 consists of 15 residues.

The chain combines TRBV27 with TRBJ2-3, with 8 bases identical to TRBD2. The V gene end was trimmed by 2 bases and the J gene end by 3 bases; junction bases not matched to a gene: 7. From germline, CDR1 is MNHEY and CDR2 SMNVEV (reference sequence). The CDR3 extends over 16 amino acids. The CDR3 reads CASSLNGLATTDTQYF. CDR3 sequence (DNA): TGTGCCAGCAGTTTAAATGGACTAGCTACTACAGATACGCAGTATTTT.

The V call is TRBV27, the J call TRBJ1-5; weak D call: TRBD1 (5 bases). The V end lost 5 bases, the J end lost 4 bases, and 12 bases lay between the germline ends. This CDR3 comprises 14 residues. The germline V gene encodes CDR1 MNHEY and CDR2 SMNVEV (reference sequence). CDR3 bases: TGTGCCAGCAGTGGTGACAGTCGAAATCAGCCCCAGCATTTT. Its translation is CASSGDSRNQPQHF.

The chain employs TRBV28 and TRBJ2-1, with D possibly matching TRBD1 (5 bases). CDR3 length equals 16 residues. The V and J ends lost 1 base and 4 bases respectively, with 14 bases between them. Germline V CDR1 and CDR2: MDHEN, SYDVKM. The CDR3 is CASSLFTPKGYNEQFF. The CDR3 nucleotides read TGTGCCAGCAGTTTATTTACCCCAAAGGGGTACAATGAGCAGTTCTTC.